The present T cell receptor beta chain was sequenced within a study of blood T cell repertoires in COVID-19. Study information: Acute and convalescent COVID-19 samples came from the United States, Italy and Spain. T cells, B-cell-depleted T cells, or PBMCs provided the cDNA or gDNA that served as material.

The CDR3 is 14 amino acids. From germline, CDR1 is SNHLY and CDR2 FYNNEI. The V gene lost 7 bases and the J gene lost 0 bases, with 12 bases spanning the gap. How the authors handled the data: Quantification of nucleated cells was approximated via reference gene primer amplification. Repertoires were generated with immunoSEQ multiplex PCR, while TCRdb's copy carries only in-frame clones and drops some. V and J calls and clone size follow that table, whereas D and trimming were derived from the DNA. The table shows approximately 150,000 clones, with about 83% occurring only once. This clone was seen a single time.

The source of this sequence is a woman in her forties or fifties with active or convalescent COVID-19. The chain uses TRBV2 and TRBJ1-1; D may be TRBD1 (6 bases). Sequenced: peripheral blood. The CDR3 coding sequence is TGTGCCAGCACCTGGACAGAAATGAACACTGAAGCTTTCTTT. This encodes CASTWTEMNTEAFF.